The rows below give T cell receptor beta chains drawn from one sample of a study of T cell repertoires in cytomegalovirus infection. Using its own MiXCR run on the reads, TCRdb lists one record per CDR3 protein. The repertoire has some 560,000 distinct CDR3 sequences, roughly 42% of them found once; the top ten carry about 48%. These receptors lack a known antigen. Sequenced here: cultured PBMCs, sampled from culture after CMV antigen stimulation. These receptors all come from a human donor in good health (CMV status not recorded). Some clones in this sample may be carry-over from other donors' samples. CDR3s include the opening cysteine and the closing phenylalanine or tryptophan. Each record gives: D gene, clone size, CDR3 length, V gene, J gene, CDR3 protein, CDR3 DNA. D genes are given only for firm matches. The size of a clone is reported for some rows only, either as once, few or many, or as a class for expanded clones.

>-|-|13|TRBV7-2|TRBJ2-5
CASSYRSVQTQYF
TGTGCCAGCAGCTACAGGTCCGTCCAGACCCAGTACTTC
>-|few|15|TRBV7-2|TRBJ1-1
CASSLVTGANTEAFF
TGTGCCAGCAGCTTAGTAACAGGAGCAAACACTGAAGCTTTCTTT
>-|-|14|TRBV7-8|TRBJ1-5
CASSLVHSEQPQHF
TGTGCCAGCAGCTTAGTCCATTCGGAGCAGCCCCAGCATTTT
>-|few|16|TRBV6-1|TRBJ2-3
CASSSPYLGITDTQYF
TGTGCCAGCAGTTCCCCTTACCTCGGGATCACAGATACGCAGTATTTT
>TRBD2|many|13|TRBV7-2|TRBJ2-1
CASSFEREGRQFF
TGTGCCAGCAGCTTTGAGCGGGAGGGCCGTCAGTTCTTC
>TRBD2|-|13|TRBV6-8|TRBJ2-1
CASSLAGASEQFF
TGTGCCAGCAGTCTAGCGGGAGCGTCTGAGCAGTTCTTC
>TRBD1|once|12|TRBV2|TRBJ1-6
CASSDPGQGLHF
TGTGCCAGCAGTGACCCGGGACAGGGGTTGCACTTT
>-|few|14|TRBV5-6|TRBJ2-1
CASSPIRGRNEQFF
TGTGCCAGCAGCCCTATCAGGGGACGGAATGAGCAGTTCTTC
>TRBD1|-|18|TRBV18|TRBJ2-6
CATSGQGPAISGANVLTF
TGTGCCACCTCGGGACAGGGGCCCGCCATCTCTGGGGCCAACGTCCTGACTTTC
>TRBD1|-|15|TRBV6-5|TRBJ1-2
CASSYGIQGGYGYTF
TGTGCCAGCAGTTACGGGATACAGGGGGGCTATGGCTACACCTTC
>-|-|12|TRBV2|TRBJ2-7
CASSQRVSEQYF
TGTGCCAGCAGCCAGCGCGTCAGTGAGCAGTACTTC
>TRBD2|many|16|TRBV7-2|TRBJ2-7
CASSSTSGWPHGEQYF
TGTGCCAGCAGCTCGACTAGCGGGTGGCCGCATGGCGAGCAGTACTTC
>-|-|12|TRBV7-2|TRBJ2-4
CASSATIDIQYF
TGTGCCAGCAGCGCAACGATAGACATTCAGTACTTC
>TRBD2|-|15|TRBV7-2|TRBJ2-5
CASSLPRDYKKTQYF
TGTGCCAGCAGCCTCCCCCGGGACTATAAAAAGACCCAGTACTTC
>TRBD1|-|16|TRBV28|TRBJ1-2
CASSSAGTGEGYGYTF
TGTGCCAGCAGTTCCGCCGGGACAGGGGAAGGCTATGGCTACACCTTC
>TRBD1|-|20|TRBV19|TRBJ1-1
CASSMEPKTGMEVWETEAFF
TGTGCCAGTAGTATGGAGCCGAAGACAGGGATGGAGGTATGGGAAACTGAAGCTTTCTTT
>-|few|14|TRBV7-2|TRBJ2-1
CASSFLLVGNEQFF
TGTGCCAGCAGCTTTTTGCTTGTCGGCAATGAGCAGTTCTTC
>-|few|14|TRBV7-2|TRBJ2-7
CASSSIASGYEQYF
TGTGCCAGCAGCTCAATAGCATCGGGTTACGAGCAGTACTTC
>TRBD1|few|14|TRBV20-1|TRBJ2-1
CSAADRAGVYEQFF
TGCAGTGCTGCCGACAGGGCGGGCGTATATGAGCAGTTCTTC
>-|-|19|TRBV6-1|TRBJ2-1
CASSDQGVFRESSYNEQFF
TGTGCCAGCAGTGACCAGGGAGTATTCAGGGAGAGCTCCTACAATGAGCAGTTCTTC
>-|-|13|TRBV6-5|TRBJ2-3
CASRAHLTDTQYF
TGTGCCAGCAGAGCCCATTTAACAGATACGCAGTATTTT
>TRBD1|-|14|TRBV30|TRBJ1-2
CAWTNRGQNYGYTF
TGTGCCTGGACGAACAGGGGGCAGAACTATGGCTACACCTTC
>-|-|14|TRBV27|TRBJ2-7
CASSYRRSSYEQYF
TGTGCCAGCAGTTACAGAAGAAGCTCCTACGAGCAGTACTTC
>TRBD1|-|15|TRBV15|TRBJ1-5
CATSRGDRGAQPQHF
TGTGCCACCAGCAGAGGCGACAGGGGAGCTCAGCCCCAGCATTTT
>-|-|14|TRBV11-2|TRBJ2-7
CASSQTLENYEQYF
TGTGCCAGCAGCCAGACACTGGAGAACTACGAGCAGTACTTC
>-|many|13|TRBV7-2|TRBJ2-6
CASSRPRANVLTF
TGTGCCAGCAGCCGGCCGAGGGCCAACGTCCTGACTTTC
>-|-|14|TRBV10-3|TRBJ1-1
CAISGSQGNTEAFF
TGTGCCATCAGTGGATCGCAGGGGAACACTGAAGCTTTCTTT
>TRBD2|-|15|TRBV27|TRBJ2-6
CASRREGAGANVLTF
TGTGCCAGCAGACGGGAGGGGGCTGGGGCCAACGTCCTGACTTTC
>-|-|15|TRBV5-1|TRBJ2-3
CASSSGGHRVDTQYF
TGCGCCAGCAGCTCCGGGGGCCATCGGGTAGATACGCAGTATTTT
>-|-|17|TRBV7-6|TRBJ1-3
CASSGPAGRSSGNTIYF
TGTGCCAGCAGCGGACCCGCGGGCCGGAGCTCTGGAAACACCATATATTTT
>-|-|16|TRBV20-1|TRBJ2-1
CSARDQGGGIYNEQFF
TGCAGTGCTAGAGATCAGGGGGGGGGCATCTACAATGAGCAGTTCTTC
>TRBD2|few|14|TRBV7-2|TRBJ2-7
CASRKVAGAYEQYF
TGTGCCAGCAGGAAAGTAGCGGGAGCCTACGAGCAGTACTTC
>-|-|13|TRBV2|TRBJ1-6
CAGGGEYNSPLHF
TGTGCCGGGGGGGGCGAGTATAATTCACCCCTCCACTTT
>-|-|14|TRBV27|TRBJ2-5
CASRAIRDGGTQYF
TGTGCCAGCAGAGCTATCCGGGATGGTGGGACCCAGTACTTC
>TRBD2|-|15|TRBV2|TRBJ2-5
CASRGTSGVEETQYF
TGTGCCAGCAGGGGGACTAGCGGTGTAGAAGAGACCCAGTACTTC
>TRBD2|few|17|TRBV6-2/TRBV6-3|TRBJ2-2
CASSLAGGSWYTGELFF
TGTGCCAGCAGTTTAGCGGGGGGCTCTTGGTACACCGGGGAGCTGTTTTTT
>-|-|16|TRBV4-3|TRBJ2-7
CASSQDRWAGNYEQYF
TGCGCCAGCAGCCAAGATCGATGGGCAGGGAACTACGAGCAGTACTTC
>-|-|15|TRBV7-9|TRBJ1-1
CASSLAEVGESEAFF
TGTGCCAGCAGCTTAGCTGAGGTGGGCGAGTCTGAAGCTTTCTTT
>-|-|14|TRBV20-1|TRBJ1-1
CSARDKAGNTEAFF
TGCAGTGCTAGAGATAAAGCAGGGAACACTGAAGCTTTCTTT
>-|many|15|TRBV7-2|TRBJ2-3
CASSLGLGGSDTQYF
TGTGCCAGCAGCTTAGGACTAGGTGGTTCAGATACGCAGTATTTT
>-|-|15|TRBV11-2|TRBJ2-4
CASSIPGQGMGIQYF
TGTGCCAGCAGCATTCCAGGGCAGGGGATGGGCATTCAGTACTTC
>-|few|16|TRBV4-3|TRBJ1-2
CASSQDRDPYEYGYTF
TGCGCCAGCAGCCAAGATAGGGACCCCTACGAGTATGGCTACACCTTC
>TRBD1|once|14|TRBV19|TRBJ2-3
CATRMGQDTDTQYF
TGTGCCACCCGAATGGGACAGGACACAGATACGCAGTATTTT
>-|few|13|TRBV12-3/TRBV12-4|TRBJ1-1
CASSAQGSTEAFF
TGTGCCAGCAGTGCCCAGGGGAGCACTGAAGCTTTCTTT
>-|few|14|TRBV28|TRBJ1-4
CASISGGNNEKLFF
TGTGCCAGCATTAGTGGGGGAAATAATGAAAAACTGTTTTTT
>TRBD2|few|15|TRBV12-3/TRBV12-4|TRBJ2-1
CASRMLAGGYNEQFF
TGTGCCAGCAGGATGCTAGCGGGGGGTTACAATGAGCAGTTCTTC